This T cell receptor (beta chain) stems from a study of blood T cell repertoires in COVID-19. Turning to the study itself: The United States, Italy and Spain supplied acute and convalescent COVID-19 samples.

This CDR3 has 17 residues. In the source study's methods: Scientists estimated how many nucleated cells there were by amplifying reference gene primers. Repertoires were generated with immunoSEQ multiplex PCR, while TCRdb's copy carries only in-frame clones and drops some. Clonal size and the V and J genes are those of that table, whereas D and trimming came from the DNA. The sample has under 90,000 clones; roughly 84% are singletons. This clone was found once. V usage is TRBV12-2 and J usage is TRBJ1-5; the DNA was not used to check the table's D call, TRBD1. TRBV12-2 represents a pseudogene. This sequence was found in an elderly man with acute or convalescent COVID-19. Sequences were obtained from peripheral blood. CDR3 sequence reads: CASRPTRAPLSNQPQHF. For the CDR3, the DNA is TGTGCAAGTCGCCCAACCAGGGCCCCCTTGAGCAATCAGCCCCAGCATTTT.